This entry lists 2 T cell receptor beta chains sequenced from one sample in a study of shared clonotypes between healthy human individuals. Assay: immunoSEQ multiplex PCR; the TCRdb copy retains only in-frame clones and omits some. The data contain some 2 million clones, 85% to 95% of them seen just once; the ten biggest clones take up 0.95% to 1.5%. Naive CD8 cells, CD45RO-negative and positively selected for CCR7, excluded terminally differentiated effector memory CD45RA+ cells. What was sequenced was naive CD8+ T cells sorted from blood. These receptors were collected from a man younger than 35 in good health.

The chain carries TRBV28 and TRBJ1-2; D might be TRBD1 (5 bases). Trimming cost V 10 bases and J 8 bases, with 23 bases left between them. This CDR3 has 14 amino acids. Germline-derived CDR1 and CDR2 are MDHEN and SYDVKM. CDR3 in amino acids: CAIGLGRVGEGYTF. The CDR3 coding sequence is TGTGCCATTGGACTCGGCAGGGTAGGAGAGGGCTACACCTTC.

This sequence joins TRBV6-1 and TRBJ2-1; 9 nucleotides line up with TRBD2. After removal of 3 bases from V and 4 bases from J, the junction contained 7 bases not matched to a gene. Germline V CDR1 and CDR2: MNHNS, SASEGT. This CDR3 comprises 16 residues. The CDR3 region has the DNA TGTGCCAGCAGTGATTGGCGGGAGGGACTGTACAATGAGCAGTTCTTC. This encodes CASSDWREGLYNEQFF.